This entry concerns a single TCR beta chain. What it binds is unknown. Trimming stripped 5 bases from V and 5 bases from J, with 9 bases between. Per germline, CDR1 SGHDN and CDR2 FVKESK. The CDR3 spans 12 residues. This sample stems from a study of shared clonotypes between healthy human individuals. Whole-study context: CD4 naive and CD4 memory each took three plates per donor, while CD8 naive took two and CD8 memory one. Study results and limitations: Several donors held approximately 5% of naive CD4 clonotypes in common.

Each replicate PCR on the sorted subsets used roughly 200 ng DNA (around 30,000 T cell genomes). Data came from immunoSEQ multiplex PCR; TCRdb stores just in-frame clones and leaves some out. The data hold some 2,500,000 clones, with 93% observed a single time. This sequence was found in a young man in good health. Some clones in this sample may be carry-over from other donors' samples. Specimen: naive CD4+ T cells from PBMCs. The sample's subset: CD45RA+ positively selected. The J gene is TRBJ2-5, the V gene TRBV14; no firm D call. The CDR3 DNA sequence: TGTGCCAGCAGCTTTCGTCGGGAGACCCAGTACTTC. It codes for CASSFRRETQYF.